This TCR beta chain appears in the sequencing data of a study of shared clonotypes between healthy human individuals. The CDR3 runs 14 residues. The germline CDR1 and CDR2 sequences are LNHDA and SQIVND (reference sequence). V was shortened by 3 bases and J by 6 bases, with 15 bases between the two germline ends. The table came from immunoSEQ multiplex PCR; TCRdb's copy has only in-frame clones and leaves some out. The sample includes some 1,400,000 clones, over 95% seen only once; the top ten take approximately 1.1%. This receptor was taken from a man in his thirties or forties in good health. Sequenced: naive CD4+ T cells sorted from blood. The sample's subset: CD45RA+ positively selected. This chain links TRBV19 with TRBJ2-7, with D unresolved. CDR3 in DNA: TGTGCCAGTAGTATCCTCCTTGAGAAGGGCGAGCAGTACTTC. As protein: CASSILLEKGEQYF.